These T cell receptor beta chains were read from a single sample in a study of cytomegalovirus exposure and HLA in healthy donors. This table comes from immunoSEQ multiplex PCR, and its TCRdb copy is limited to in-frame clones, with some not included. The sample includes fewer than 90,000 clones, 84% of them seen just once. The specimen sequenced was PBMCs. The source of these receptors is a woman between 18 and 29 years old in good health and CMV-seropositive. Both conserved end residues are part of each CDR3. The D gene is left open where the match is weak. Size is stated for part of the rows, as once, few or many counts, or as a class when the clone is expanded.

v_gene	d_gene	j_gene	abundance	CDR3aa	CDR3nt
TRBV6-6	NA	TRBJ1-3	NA	CASRSLGNTIYF	TGTGCCAGCAGATCCCTGGGCAACACCATATATTTT
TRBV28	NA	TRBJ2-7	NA	CASSGDKSYEQYF	TGTGCCAGCAGCGGGGACAAGTCCTACGAGCAGTACTTC
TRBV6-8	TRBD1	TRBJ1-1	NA	CATRWTGKAFF	TGTGCCACCCGGTGGACAGGGAAAGCTTTCTTT
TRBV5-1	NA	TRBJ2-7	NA	CASSLARGGRYEQYF	TGCGCCAGCAGCTTGGCCCGAGGAGGGCGGTACGAGCAGTACTTC
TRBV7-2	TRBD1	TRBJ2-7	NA	CASSGTRGPAEQYF	TGTGCCAGCAGCGGAACGAGGGGGCCCGCTGAGCAGTACTTC
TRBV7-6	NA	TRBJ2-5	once	CASTAVDRQETQYF	TGTGCCAGCACTGCGGTGGACAGACAAGAGACCCAGTACTTC
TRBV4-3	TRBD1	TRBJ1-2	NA	CASSRRSGQGVYGYTF	TGCGCCAGCAGCCGAAGATCCGGACAGGGGGTCTATGGCTACACCTTC
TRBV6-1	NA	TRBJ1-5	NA	CASSEEAGRNQPQHF	TGTGCCAGCAGTGAAGAGGCAGGGAGGAATCAGCCCCAGCATTTT
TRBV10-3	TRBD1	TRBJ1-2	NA	CAIGKLPGQQNGYTF	TGTGCCATCGGAAAGTTACCGGGACAGCAGAATGGCTACACCTTC
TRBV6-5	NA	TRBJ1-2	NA	CASRPETHYGYTF	TGTGCCAGCAGGCCAGAGACACACTATGGCTACACCTTC
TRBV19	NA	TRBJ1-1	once	CASSIAVSRNTEAFF	TGTGCCAGTAGTATCGCAGTGTCTCGGAACACTGAAGCTTTCTTT
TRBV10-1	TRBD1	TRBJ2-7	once	CASSPGTGADYEQYF	TGCGCCAGCAGCCCCGGAACAGGGGCAGACTACGAGCAGTACTTC
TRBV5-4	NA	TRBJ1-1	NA	CASSLDSQGTEAFF	TGTGCCAGCAGCTTGGACAGTCAGGGGACTGAAGCTTTCTTT
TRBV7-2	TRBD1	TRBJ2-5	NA	CASSPRQGGQTQYF	TGTGCCAGCAGCCCAAGACAGGGGGGACAGACCCAGTACTTC
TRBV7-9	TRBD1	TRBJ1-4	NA	CASSPGGQGFEKLFF	TGTGCCAGCAGCCCGGGGGGACAGGGGTTTGAAAAACTGTTTTTT
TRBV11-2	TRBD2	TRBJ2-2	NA	CASSLLWSGGAYTGELFF	TGTGCCAGCAGCTTACTCTGGAGCGGGGGGGCCTACACCGGGGAGCTGTTTTTT
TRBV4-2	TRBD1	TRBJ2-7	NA	CASSQDFGTGLEQYF	TGTGCCAGCAGCCAAGATTTCGGGACAGGGCTCGAGCAGTACTTC
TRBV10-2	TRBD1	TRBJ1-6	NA	CASDRGYNSPLHF	TGCGCCAGCGACAGGGGGTATAATTCACCCCTCCACTTT
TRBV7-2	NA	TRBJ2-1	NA	CASSSRVDNEQFF	TGTGCCAGCAGCTCACGGGTCGACAATGAGCAGTTCTTC
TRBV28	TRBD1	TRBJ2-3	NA	CASSSGQGSDTQYF	TGTGCCAGCAGTTCAGGACAGGGGTCAGATACGCAGTATTTT
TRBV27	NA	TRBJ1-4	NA	CASSLGDTANEKLFF	TGTGCCAGCAGTTTAGGGGACACCGCTAATGAAAAACTGTTTTTT
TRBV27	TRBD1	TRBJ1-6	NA	CASRKRFQGVVSNSPLHF	TGTGCCAGCAGAAAAAGGTTTCAGGGGGTTGTTTCTAATTCACCCCTCCACTTT
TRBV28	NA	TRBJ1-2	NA	CASSASSTVGYTF	TGTGCCAGCAGTGCGAGCTCGACAGTGGGCTACACCTTC
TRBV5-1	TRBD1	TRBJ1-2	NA	CASSLAGTDYGYTF	TGCGCCAGCAGCTTAGCCGGGACAGACTATGGCTACACCTTC
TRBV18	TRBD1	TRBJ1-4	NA	CASSPGQRNEKLFF	TGTGCCAGCTCACCGGGACAGAGAAATGAAAAACTGTTTTTT
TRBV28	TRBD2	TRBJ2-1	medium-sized	CASRGTSGGASEQFF	TGTGCCAGCAGAGGGACTAGCGGGGGGGCTAGTGAGCAGTTCTTC
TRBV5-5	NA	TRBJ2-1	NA	CASSLGRIYNEQFF	TGTGCCAGCAGCTTGGGGCGGATTTACAATGAGCAGTTCTTC
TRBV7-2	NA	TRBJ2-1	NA	CASSLAVTGPGNEQFF	TGTGCCAGCAGCTTAGCAGTGACAGGACCGGGCAATGAGCAGTTCTTC
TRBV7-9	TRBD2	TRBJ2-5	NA	CASSLEERGAQETQYF	TGTGCCAGCAGCTTGGAGGAGCGGGGGGCTCAAGAGACCCAGTACTTC
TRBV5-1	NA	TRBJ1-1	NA	CASSFGGGTEAFF	TGCGCCAGCAGCTTTGGGGGAGGAACTGAAGCTTTCTTT
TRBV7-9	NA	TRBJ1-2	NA	CASSLTGGDGYTF	TGTGCCAGCAGCTTAACGGGGGGCGATGGCTACACCTTC
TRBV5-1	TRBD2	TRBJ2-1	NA	CASTPGGSGEYNEQFF	TGCGCCAGCACCCCAGGAGGGAGCGGGGAGTACAATGAGCAGTTCTTC
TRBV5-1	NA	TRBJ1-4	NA	CASSLNQNEKLFF	TGCGCCAGCAGCTTGAACCAGAATGAAAAACTGTTTTTT
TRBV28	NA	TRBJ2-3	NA	CASSRDISTDTQYF	TGTGCCAGCAGCCGGGACATCAGCACAGATACGCAGTATTTT
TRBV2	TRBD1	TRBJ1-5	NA	CASSDTGTGFQPQHF	TGTGCCAGCAGTGATACGGGGACAGGGTTTCAGCCCCAGCATTTT
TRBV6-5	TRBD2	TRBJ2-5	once	CASSYSGGGKETQYF	TGTGCCAGCAGTTACTCTGGGGGGGGGAAAGAGACCCAGTACTTC
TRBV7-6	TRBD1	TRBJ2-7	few	CASSFRGQGDEQYF	TGTGCCAGCAGCTTTCGGGGACAGGGGGACGAGCAGTACTTC
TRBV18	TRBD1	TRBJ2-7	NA	CASSPKIVRTGESEQYF	TGTGCCAGCTCACCAAAGATTGTGAGGACAGGGGAAAGCGAGCAGTACTTC
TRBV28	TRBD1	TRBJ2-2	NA	CASSPWDRNTGELFF	TGTGCCAGCAGTCCTTGGGACAGAAACACCGGGGAGCTGTTTTTT
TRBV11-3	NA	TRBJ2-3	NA	CASSSSYGRGPTDTQYF	TGTGCCAGCAGTTCTAGCTATGGGCGGGGGCCCACAGATACGCAGTATTTT
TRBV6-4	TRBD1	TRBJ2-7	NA	CASRATGGKYEQYF	TGTGCCAGCAGGGCCACAGGGGGGAAGTACGAGCAGTACTTC
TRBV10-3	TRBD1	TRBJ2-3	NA	CAHNSGQGTDTQYF	TGTGCCCACAACTCCGGACAGGGCACAGATACGCAGTATTTT
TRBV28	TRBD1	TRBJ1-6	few	CASSPPGQPNSPLHF	TGTGCCAGCAGTCCCCCGGGACAGCCAAATTCACCCCTCCACTTT
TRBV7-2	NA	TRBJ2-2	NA	CASSLVAFYGSGNTGELFF	TGTGCCAGCAGCTTAGTTGCGTTTTATGGATCGGGGAACACCGGGGAGCTGTTTTTT
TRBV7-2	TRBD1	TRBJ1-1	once	CASSQGQGNTEAFF	TGTGCCAGCAGCCAGGGACAGGGGAACACTGAAGCTTTCTTT
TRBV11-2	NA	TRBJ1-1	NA	CASSPTPRNTDMNTEAFF	TGTGCCAGCAGCCCAACACCCCGAAATACAGATATGAACACTGAAGCTTTCTTT
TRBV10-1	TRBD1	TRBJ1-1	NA	CASSESRWDRRREAFF	TGCGCCAGCAGTGAGTCGAGGTGGGACAGGCGCCGAGAAGCTTTCTTT
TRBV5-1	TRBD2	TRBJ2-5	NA	CASGEISGGQETQYF	TGCGCCAGCGGCGAAATAAGCGGGGGCCAAGAGACCCAGTACTTC
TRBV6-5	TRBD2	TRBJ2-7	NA	CASSYNGGTTYEQYF	TGTGCCAGCAGTTACAACGGGGGGACTACCTACGAGCAGTACTTC
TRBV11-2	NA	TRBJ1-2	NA	CASSLGERSRYTF	TGTGCCAGCAGCCTCGGGGAGAGAAGTCGCTACACCTTC
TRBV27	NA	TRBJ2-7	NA	CASSPTHRDLDSSYEQYF	TGTGCCAGCAGTCCGACCCATAGGGACCTGGACAGCTCCTACGAGCAGTACTTC
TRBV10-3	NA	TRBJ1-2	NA	CAISTDSYGYTF	TGTGCCATAAGTACCGACAGCTATGGCTACACCTTC
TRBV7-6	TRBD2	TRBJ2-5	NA	CASSPSTSGRKETQYF	TGTGCCAGCAGCCCATCGACTAGCGGGCGAAAAGAGACCCAGTACTTC
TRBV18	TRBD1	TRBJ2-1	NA	CASSPAGQGHEQFF	TGTGCCAGCTCACCGGCGGGACAGGGGCATGAGCAGTTCTTC
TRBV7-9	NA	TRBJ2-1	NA	CASSPNQGLGNDEQFF	TGTGCCAGCAGCCCGAACCAGGGCCTCGGTAACGATGAGCAGTTCTTC
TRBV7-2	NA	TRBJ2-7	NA	CASSSVPGLDYEQYF	TGTGCCAGCAGCTCCGTCCCGGGACTGGACTACGAGCAGTACTTC
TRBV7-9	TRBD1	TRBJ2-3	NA	CASSYGQGTDTQYF	TGTGCCAGCAGCTATGGACAGGGCACAGATACGCAGTATTTT
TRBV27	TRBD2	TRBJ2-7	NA	CASSLGTSGTYEQYF	TGTGCCAGCAGTTTAGGGACTAGCGGAACCTACGAGCAGTACTTC
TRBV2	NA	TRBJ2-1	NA	CASSGRGYNEQFF	TGTGCCAGCAGTGGCAGGGGTTACAATGAGCAGTTCTTC